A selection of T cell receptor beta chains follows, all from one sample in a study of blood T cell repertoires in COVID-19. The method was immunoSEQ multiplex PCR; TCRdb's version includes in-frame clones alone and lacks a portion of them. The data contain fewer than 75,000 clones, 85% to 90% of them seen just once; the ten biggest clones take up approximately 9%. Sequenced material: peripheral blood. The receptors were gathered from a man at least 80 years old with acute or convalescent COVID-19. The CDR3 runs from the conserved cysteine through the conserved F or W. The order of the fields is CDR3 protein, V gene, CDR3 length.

CDR3: CASSEGLSTPGYTF; V: TRBV6-1; length: 14
CDR3: CASSISSGENNEQFF; V: TRBV7-3; length: 15
CDR3: CASSTGDYNEQFF; V: TRBV11-3; length: 13
CDR3: CASSVGPSLLNEQFF; V: TRBV9; length: 15
CDR3: CASSPGGGEPSGANVLTF; V: TRBV7-3; length: 18
CDR3: CASSPGQGGAFF; V: TRBV3-1/TRBV3-2; length: 12
CDR3: CASSFQPQGENTEAFF; V: TRBV5-1; length: 16
CDR3: CASRAGVAGNTIYF; V: TRBV19; length: 14
CDR3: CASQPAQGQGSYNEQFF; V: TRBV25-1; length: 17
CDR3: CSAANNLEAFF; V: TRBV20-1; length: 11
CDR3: CAIAGSGREGSYNEQFF; V: TRBV10-3; length: 17
CDR3: CASSPGSFSRYEQYF; V: TRBV19; length: 15
CDR3: CASSSRGTYNEKLFF; V: TRBV11-2; length: 15
CDR3: CASSLGGFGNQPQHF; V: TRBV27; length: 15
CDR3: CASSQDWGLRKHF; V: TRBV4-1; length: 13
CDR3: CASSLLGLAQEQYF; V: TRBV27; length: 14
CDR3: CASMAGQTSSYNEQFF; V: TRBV7-8; length: 16
CDR3: CASSEALGAGSPLHF; V: TRBV6-1; length: 15
CDR3: CAISEFGGNEMTDTQYF; V: TRBV10-3; length: 17
CDR3: CSVEKNRQGFGYTF; V: TRBV29-1; length: 14
CDR3: CSVEPRGGVTEAFF; V: TRBV29-1; length: 14
CDR3: CASRGGHNQPQHF; V: TRBV12-5; length: 13
CDR3: CASSATPGTIKNIQYF; V: TRBV3-1/TRBV3-2; length: 16
CDR3: CASSPRGSGDTYNEQFF; V: TRBV11-2; length: 17
CDR3: CAWSVKGARETQYF; V: TRBV30; length: 14
CDR3: CASSAGTSTEQFF; V: TRBV18; length: 13
CDR3: CASSPRQGSNEKLFF; V: TRBV7-9; length: 15
CDR3: CATSRAGGSYNEQFF; V: TRBV15; length: 15
CDR3: CASSEGQGGRITEAFF; V: TRBV2; length: 16
CDR3: CASRLVSGYGYTF; V: TRBV12-3/TRBV12-4; length: 13
CDR3: CASSRQLGLNTEAFF; V: TRBV4-2; length: 15
CDR3: CASSDLAGTGASGANVLTF; V: TRBV7-6; length: 19
CDR3: CASSSRTSVSSYEQYF; V: TRBV7-2; length: 16
CDR3: CASSLGLSDEQFF; V: TRBV11-2; length: 13
CDR3: CASSLRGITETQYF; V: TRBV7-9; length: 14
CDR3: CASSYIRGRLNYGYTF; V: TRBV6-5; length: 16
CDR3: CASSLEAGFTEAFF; V: TRBV5-4; length: 14
CDR3: CASSLGTGGYNEQFF; V: TRBV27; length: 15
CDR3: CASTEWRQGNYGYTF; V: TRBV2; length: 15
CDR3: CASSQEGGAFRYGYTF; V: TRBV4-1; length: 16
CDR3: CSVLISGLAGNYEQYF; V: TRBV29-1; length: 16
CDR3: CAWSSGWTGTPTSSTPNEQYF; V: TRBV30; length: 21
CDR3: CASSFQGGADTEAFF; V: TRBV5-4; length: 15
CDR3: CASSEGPSGSYNEQFF; V: TRBV10-1; length: 16
CDR3: CASRPQGESQYF; V: TRBV12-3/TRBV12-4; length: 12
CDR3: CASSITGGTEAFF; V: TRBV19; length: 13
CDR3: CATSRSRGEQYF; V: TRBV15; length: 12